This section outlines one TCR beta chain sequence together with its context. Antigen specificity is unknown. Relative to the germline gene, one junction end is altered; a read error may explain this. CDR1 SEHNR and CDR2 FQNEAQ come from the germline V gene (reference sequence). CDR3 size: 12 residues. This specimen belongs to a study of somatic mutations in cytotoxic T cells in rheumatoid arthritis. General study points: Clonality of CD8+ T cells, which was compared between rheumatoid arthritis patients and age-matched healthy controls, did not differ significantly. With advancing age, CD8+ clonality climbed in rheumatoid arthritis patients but did not rise in healthy controls.

Here immunoSEQ multiplex PCR was the method, and the copy in TCRdb shows in-frame clones only, minus some. The sample lists 12,000 or so clones; roughly 70% were seen once. The receptor was derived from a middle-aged woman in good health. This chain joins TRBV7-9 and TRBJ2-7; D is unresolved. Material: CD8+ T cells sorted from blood. The DNA for the CDR3 is TGTGCCAGCAGCTCCCATGACCATTCACACGACTTC. Translated: CASSSHDHSHDF.